Given below is one TCR beta chain in context. Its target is unknown. V shed 1 base and J 3 bases; nucleotides not matched to a gene: 2. Germline CDR1 and CDR2: MNHEY and SMNVEV (reference sequence). The CDR3 is 14 amino acids. The source of the sample is a study of T cell responses to AZD1222 COVID-19 vaccine. Study results and caveats: At baseline, seropositivity was found in only a handful of AZD1222 recipients.

Method: immunoSEQ multiplex PCR; TCRdb's copy keeps in-frame clones and lacks some. The sample comprises around 160,000 clones, 90% to 95% of which are singletons, and over 3% rests with the top ten. The sample consisted of peripheral blood, taken 28 days after the second AZD1222 dose. This sequence originates from an adult who received the AZD1222 COVID-19 vaccine. The chain joins TRBV27 to TRBJ2-7; 8 bases fit TRBD1. The CDR3 region is CASSLFGQGYEQYF. The CDR3 DNA reads as TGTGCCAGCAGTTTATTCGGACAGGGCTACGAGCAGTACTTC.